Following are 19 T cell receptor beta chains from one sample sequenced in a study of blood T cell repertoires in COVID-19. Produced via immunoSEQ multiplex PCR; TCRdb's table is partial and in-frame only. The table lists around 99,000 clones, just under 90% of them singletons. The material sequenced was peripheral blood. These receptors were obtained from a human donor in a cohort sampled during active COVID-19.

This sequence joins TRBV28 and TRBJ2-2; maybe TRBD1 (5 bases). The V end was cut by 3 bases, the J end by 4 bases, with 18 bases between. CDR3 length: 17 residues. The germline gives CDR1 MDHEN, CDR2 SYDVKM. The CDR3 here is CASSFRTPSVGTGELFF. In nucleotides, the CDR3 is TGTGCCAGCAGTTTTAGGACACCCTCGGTAGGCACCGGGGAGCTGTTTTTT.

The chain uses TRBV18 and TRBJ1-2, with 9 bases aligning to TRBD1. Losses at the gene ends were 3 bases for V and 8 bases for J; bases not matched to a gene: 7. The CDR3 extends over 14 amino acids. Germline V lookup: CDR1 KGHSH, CDR2 LQKENI. The CDR3 reads CASSPGQGEAGYTF. The CDR3 DNA reads as TGTGCCAGCTCACCGGGACAGGGCGAGGCCGGCTACACCTTC.

A remark on this clone: The same CDR3 can be traced to other DNA sequences in this sample. The V and J genes are TRBV28 and TRBJ1-1; D call uncertain. V was clipped by 3 bases and J by 12 bases, with 11 bases between them. Germline V gives CDR1 MDHEN, CDR2 SYDVKM. The CDR3 has 11 amino acids. The CDR3: CASSFKKRTFF. Here the CDR3 DNA reads TGTGCCAGCAGTTTTAAAAAGCGGACTTTCTTT.

Only one count was recorded for this clone. The chain links TRBV28 to TRBJ1-4; 9 bases are a match to TRBD1. CDR1 and CDR2 (germline): MDHEN, SYDVKM. The CDR3 spans 15 residues. With V trimmed by 1 base and J by 7 bases, 4 bases remained unmatched. The CDR3 sequence: CASSLLTGGVEKLFF. In DNA form, the CDR3 reads TGTGCCAGCAGTTTATTGACAGGGGGGGTTGAAAAACTGTTTTTT.

The chain employs TRBV4-2 and TRBJ1-6, with D unresolved. Germline V gene data show CDR1 as LGHNA and CDR2 as YNFKEQ. Trimming shortened V by 2 bases and J by 6 bases, and 17 bases separated the two germline ends. This CDR3 contains 17 residues. The DNA for the CDR3 is TGTGCCAGCAGCCAACCGGGAGCCTTTTCTCCTAATTCACCCCTCCACTTT. Protein: CASSQPGAFSPNSPLHF.

V and J are TRBV4-1 and TRBJ1-4; 10 bases align to TRBD1. The CDR3 covers 19 residues. Germline V lookup: CDR1 MGHRA, CDR2 YSYEKL. V lost 1 base to trimming and J lost 1 base; unmatched junction nucleotides: 9. CDR3 region: CASSQVGGTGVGTNEKLFF. The CDR3 DNA sequence: TGCGCCAGCAGCCAAGTGGGCGGGACAGGGGTCGGAACTAATGAAAAACTGTTTTTT.

This clone has only one observation. The CDR3, as DNA: TGTGCCAGCAGCCCCACACTGGGACAGTCTTCTTCCTACGAGCAGTACTTC. It yields the protein CASSPTLGQSSSYEQYF. V and J are TRBV3-1 (or the pseudogene TRBV3-2) and TRBJ2-7; TRBD1 matches 7 bases. The CDR3 length is 17 residues. CDR1 is LGHDT and CDR2 is YNNKEL in the germline V gene (reference sequence). Unmatched junction bases numbered 13, after V lost 4 bases and J lost 1 base.

This sequence joins TRBV9 and TRBJ1-6; D remains unclear. Germline CDR1 reads SGDLS; CDR2 reads YYNGEE. CDR3 length equals 14 residues. V lost 3 bases to trimming and J lost 7 bases, with 11 bases between them. This CDR3 is CASSGWLGNSPLHF. The CDR3 DNA reads TGTGCCAGCAGCGGGTGGCTCGGGAATTCACCCCTCCACTTT.

The chain carries TRBV9 and TRBJ1-2; D call uncertain. This CDR3 has 13 residues. Germline CDR1 reads SGDLS; CDR2 reads YYNGEE. V shed 0 bases and J shed 4 bases, with 7 bases lying between them. CDR3 region: CASSVDAAYGYTF. CDR3 coding DNA: TGTGCCAGCAGCGTAGATGCGGCCTATGGCTACACCTTC.

Written as DNA, the CDR3 is TGTGCCAGTAGTATAGCCAGGGACTACGAGCAGTACTTC. Its protein product is CASSIARDYEQYF. This sequence joins TRBV19 and TRBJ2-7, with D tentatively TRBD1 (5 bases). V was pared by 1 base and J by 3 bases, with 7 bases between. The CDR3 is made up of 13 amino acids. The germline V gene encodes CDR1 LNHDA and CDR2 SQIVND (reference sequence). Together with reference TRBV19 and TRBJ2-7, the CDR3 gives the full variable domain: DGGITQSPKYLFRKEGQNVTLSCEQNLNHDAMYWYRQDPGQGLRLIYYSQIVNDFQKGDIAEGYSVSREKKESFPLTVTSAQKNPTAFYLCASSIARDYEQYFGPGTRLTVT.

This clone was seen only once. The chain employs TRBV12-3 or TRBV12-4 and TRBJ2-1, with TRBD1 matching 7 bases. V trimming: 6 bases; J trimming: 10 bases; junction bases outside the gene matches: 9. The CDR3 totals 13 residues. This CDR3 is CASSRGQVQEQFF. In nucleotides, the CDR3 is TGTGCCAGCAGCCGCGGACAGGTGCAGGAGCAGTTCTTC.

This clone was seen once. At one boundary the junction diverges from the germline segment, which might be a read error. The V gene is TRBV2, the J gene TRBJ2-5; TRBD2 might be the D (5 bases). There are 15 residues in the CDR3. Per germline, CDR1 SNHLY and CDR2 FYNNEI. The DNA for the CDR3 is TGTGCCAGCAGGGAAGGCCCCTCGAGAGGGGAGACCCAGTACTTC. This gives the protein CASREGPSRGETQYF.

This chain links TRBV19 with TRBJ2-1; unclear D gene. V lost 5 bases and J lost 0, with 8 bases in between. This CDR3 comprises 14 residues. In germline, CDR1 is LNHDA, CDR2 SQIVND (reference sequence). The CDR3 DNA is TGTGCCAGTAGTGGGCAGCCCTCCTACAATGAGCAGTTCTTC. Translating it yields CASSGQPSYNEQFF.

J is TRBJ2-1 and V is TRBV6-1; the match to TRBD1 covers 11 bases. CDR1 and CDR2 (germline): MNHNS, SASEGT. V shed 3 bases, J shed 8 bases, and the junction held 6 bases outside the gene matches. The CDR3 has 15 residues. The CDR3 protein is CASSDGTGGIYEQFF. Here the CDR3 DNA reads TGTGCCAGCAGTGATGGGACAGGGGGTATCTATGAGCAGTTCTTC.

The chain combines TRBV19 with TRBJ1-2; the D gene is possibly TRBD1 (6 bases). The CDR3 is 16 residues long. Between the trimmed V and J ends, which lost 2 bases and 10 bases, there was a span of 23 bases. CDR1 is LNHDA, CDR2 SQIVND, per germline (reference sequence). In DNA form, the CDR3 reads TGTGCCAGTAGTATACGTTCCGGGGACACTACGCATTCCTACACCTTC. Its translation is CASSIRSGDTTHSYTF.

This chain joins TRBV3-1 (or the pseudogene TRBV3-2) and TRBJ2-7; D perhaps matches TRBD2 (5 bases). The CDR3 contains 15 residues. The V gene's germline CDR1 is LGHDT and CDR2 YNNKEL (reference sequence). Trimming shortened V by 6 bases and J by 5 bases, and 20 bases separated the two germline ends. CDR3 nucleotide sequence: TGTGCCAGCAGTCCCCTAACGGGAAGGTTCAACGAGCAGTACTTC. Translated: CASSPLTGRFNEQYF.

The chain uses TRBV6-6 and TRBJ1-5, with D maybe TRBD1 (6 bases). CDR3 length: 14 amino acids. Deletions cut 5 bases from V and 7 bases from J, with 15 bases between. Looked up from germline, CDR1 is MNHNY and CDR2 is SVGAGI (reference sequence). The CDR3 DNA reads as TGTGCCAGCAGTAAAATGACAGGTACCCAGCCCCAGCATTTT. Protein: CASSKMTGTQPQHF.

The rearrangement joins TRBV5-4 to TRBJ2-3; TRBD2 agrees at 13 bases. Germline CDR1 SGHNT, CDR2 YYREEE (reference sequence). Germline trimming cut 2 bases from V and 1 base from J; bases unmatched to any gene: 7. The CDR3 consists of 18 residues. The CDR3 sequence is CASSFLTGLAGGTDTQYF. CDR3 sequence (DNA): TGTGCCAGCAGCTTTCTCACCGGACTAGCGGGGGGCACAGATACGCAGTATTTT.

The chain carries TRBV5-6 and TRBJ2-6, with D perhaps matching TRBD2 (5 bases). This CDR3 is 18 amino acids long. In germline, CDR1 is SGHDT, CDR2 YYEEEE. V shed 1 base and J shed 0 bases, with 14 bases lying between them. CDR3 loop: CASSLTGNPYSGANVLTF. The CDR3 coding sequence is TGTGCCAGCAGCTTGACGGGGAATCCCTACTCTGGGGCCAACGTCCTGACTTTC.